This TCR beta chain originates from a study of T-cell reconstitution after alpha-beta-depleted transplantation in children. Study results and limitations: It was newly produced T cells that mostly accounted for T-cell counts and diversity one year after transplant. Reportedly, alpha-beta T cells present about two months post-transplant originated from several hundred expanded clones of graft origin. Recipient T cells and thymic progenitors that survived gave rise to the high TCRbeta diversity observed at day 60 in some patients.

This CDR3 has 15 amino acids. On this clonotype itself: The antigen remains unidentified. Germline is not matched at one junction end, which may reflect a read error.

For TCRbeta, the library was prepared with unique molecular identifiers. TCRdb reprocessed the PCR reads via MiXCR and lists one record per CDR3 protein. The sample shows approximately 120,000 distinct CDR3 sequences, about 9.9% of them seen only once. The sample consisted of PBMCs, mostly from graft donor cells, taken 180 days after TCRalphabeta/CD19-depleted stem cell transplant. The V gene is TRBV12-3 or TRBV12-4, the J gene TRBJ2-7; 10 bases align to TRBD2. The sequence was collected from a girl in the first two years of life who had a stem cell transplant for combined immunodeficiency, so the T cells may come from the graft donor. The CDR3 loop reads CASSPSGLASYEQHF. CDR3 nucleotide sequence: TGTGCCAGCAGTCCTTCGGGACTAGCGTCCTACGAGCAGCACTTC.